The 25 T cell receptor beta chains below all came from one sample that was sequenced in a study of cytomegalovirus exposure and HLA in healthy donors. Amplification used 60 Vbeta primers and 13 Jbeta primers. Libraries were prepared by immunoSEQ multiplex PCR; TCRdb keeps only in-frame clonotypes and omits some of them. The sample shows around 130,000 clones, approximately 78% of them seen only once. The sequencing input was PBMCs. The receptor set was obtained from a woman aged 40-49 years in good health and CMV-seropositive.

This chain connects TRBV5-4 to TRBJ2-5, with TRBD2 matching over 10 bases. V shed 1 base and J 11 bases; nucleotides not matched to a gene: 17. This CDR3 has 17 residues. Germline CDR1 reads SGHNT; CDR2 reads YYREEE (reference sequence). The CDR3, as DNA: TGTGCCAGCAGCTTGCCCTCTAGCGGGGGAGCTCCTACGGAGCAGTACTTC. Translated: CASSLPSSGGAPTEQYF.

The gene calls are TRBV21-1 and TRBJ2-2; the table's D call, TRBD1, was not checked against the DNA. TRBV21-1 is listed as a pseudogene. This CDR3 has 17 residues. The DNA of the CDR3 is TGTGCCAGCAGCCCCCGAGACAACAATGCGAACACCGGGGAGCTGTTTTTT. This encodes CASSPRDNNANTGELFF.

The chain uses TRBV28 and TRBJ1-5; 7 bases are a match to TRBD1. V trimming: 6 bases; J trimming: 3 bases; junction bases outside the gene matches: 5. This CDR3 comprises 14 residues. Germline V lookup: CDR1 MDHEN, CDR2 SYDVKM. For the CDR3, the DNA is TGTGCCAGCAGAACCGGGACAGTCAATCAGCCCCAGCATTTT. It encodes CASRTGTVNQPQHF.

The V and J genes are TRBV11-3 and TRBJ2-1; D may be TRBD1 (6 bases). Deletions cut 3 bases from V and 6 bases from J, with 9 bases between. The CDR3 is 13 amino acids. Germline CDR1 and CDR2: SGHNT and YENEEA. The CDR3 region is CASSFTGSNEQFF. The CDR3 DNA is TGTGCCAGCAGCTTTACAGGGAGCAATGAGCAGTTCTTC. The whole variable domain, filled in from reference TRBV11-3 and TRBJ2-1, reads EAGVVQSPRYKIIEKKQPVAFWCNPISGHNTLYWYLQNLGQGPELLIRYENEEAVDDSQLPKDRFSAERLKGVDSTLKIQPAELGDSAVYLCASSFTGSNEQFFGPGTRLTVL.

The rearrangement uses TRBV7-8 and TRBJ2-1; no definite D call. The CDR3 length is 14 residues. The V gene lost 5 bases and the J gene lost 2 bases, with 10 bases spanning the gap. The germline gives CDR1 SGHVS, CDR2 FQNEAQ. Written as DNA, the CDR3 is TGTGCCAGCAGCCCTAGTCGGACCTACAATGAGCAGTTCTTC. Translated: CASSPSRTYNEQFF.

The gene calls are TRBV5-1 and TRBJ2-1; 7 bases agree with TRBD1. Germline trimming cut 4 bases from V and 6 bases from J; bases unmatched to any gene: 7. Germline values: CDR1 SGHRS, CDR2 YFSETQ. CDR3 length: 14 residues. The CDR3 nucleotides are TGCGCCAGCAGCCGGGGACAGTCAGGCAATGAGCAGTTCTTC. Translating it yields CASSRGQSGNEQFF.

This chain links TRBV6-4 with TRBJ2-3; the D is unclear. V was shortened by 8 bases and J by 2 bases, with 17 bases between the two germline ends. Germline lookup yields CDR1 MRHNA and CDR2 SNTAGT. The CDR3 sequence is 15 residues long. The CDR3, as DNA: TGTGCCAGCTCGGAATCGGGTAGCTCCACAGATACGCAGTATTTT. Translated, it gives CASSESGSSTDTQYF.

V usage is TRBV5-1 and J usage is TRBJ2-7, with 7 bases fitting TRBD2. V lost 0 bases to trimming and J lost 6 bases; unmatched junction nucleotides: 3. The germline gives CDR1 SGHRS, CDR2 YFSETQ. There are 13 residues in the CDR3. CDR3 DNA: TGCGCCAGCAGCTTGGGACTAGCTGGCGAGCAGTACTTC. Translation: CASSLGLAGEQYF.

This chain joins TRBV25-1 and TRBJ1-1, with D perhaps matching TRBD1 (6 bases). This CDR3 comprises 16 residues. V lost 1 base and J lost 1, with 13 bases in between. Germline values: CDR1 MGHDK, CDR2 SYGVNS. The CDR3 sequence: CASSEFGGLGNTEAFF. The DNA for the CDR3 is TGTGCCAGCAGTGAATTCGGGGGGCTGGGGAACACTGAAGCTTTCTTT.

The rearrangement links TRBV29-1 to TRBJ1-2; D may be TRBD1 (6 bases). CDR3 length: 17 amino acids. Per the germline V gene, CDR1 is SQVTM and CDR2 is ANQGSEA. Trimming cost V 0 bases and J 5 bases, with 22 bases left between them. The CDR3 region is CSVEDPGGAEPLYGYTF. CDR3 sequence (DNA): TGCAGCGTTGAAGATCCCGGGGGGGCCGAGCCCCTTTATGGCTACACCTTC.

The chain combines TRBV10-3 with TRBJ1-2; TRBD1 aligns across 7 bases. The CDR3 extends over 13 amino acids. J gave up 7 bases and V 2 bases, and 4 bases lay outside the gene matches. Germline V CDR1 and CDR2: ENHRY, SYGVKD. The chain's CDR3 is CAISETGTVGYTF. The CDR3 region has the DNA TGTGCCATCAGTGAGACTGGGACAGTTGGCTACACCTTC.

The chain couples TRBV28 to TRBJ2-6; the D is unclear. Trimming left V 2 bases short and J 0 bases short, with 11 bases between. The V gene's germline CDR1 is MDHEN and CDR2 SYDVKM. CDR3 length: 17 residues. CDR3 protein: CASSLMGSRSGANVLTF. CDR3 DNA sequence: TGTGCCAGCAGTTTAATGGGCAGCCGCTCTGGGGCCAACGTCCTGACTTTC.

The chain recombines TRBV27 with TRBJ1-2; TRBD1 matches at 10 bases. The CDR3 has 15 amino acids. V gave up 4 bases and J gave up 3 bases; unmatched junction bases: 5. CDR1 MNHEY and CDR2 SMNVEV come from the germline V gene (reference sequence). DNA for the CDR3: TGTGCCAGCAGTTCGCCCGGGACAGGGGACTATGGCTACACCTTC. It yields the protein CASSSPGTGDYGYTF.

About this clone: Other nucleotide sequences from this sample produce the same CDR3. V gene TRBV5-1 combines with J gene TRBJ1-1; D not resolved. Trimming shortened V by 4 bases and J by 0 bases, and 7 bases separated the two germline ends. The CDR3 loop spans 13 amino acids. CDR1 SGHRS and CDR2 YFSETQ come from the germline V gene. CDR3 in DNA: TGCGCCAGCAGCGCGGGCTTGAACACTGAAGCTTTCTTT. This sequence encodes CASSAGLNTEAFF. Based on the CDR3 plus reference TRBV5-1 and TRBJ1-1, the full variable domain is KAGVTQTPRYLIKTRGQQVTLSCSPISGHRSVSWYQQTPGQGLQFLFEYFSETQRNKGNFPGRFSGRQFSNSRSEMNVSTLELGDSALYLCASSAGLNTEAFFGQGTRLTVV.

This clone was observed a single time. This chain links TRBV5-6 with TRBJ1-1, with no clear D. CDR3 size: 13 residues. Trimming took off 2 bases at V and 0 bases at J, with 5 bases between the two ends. Germline V gives CDR1 SGHDT, CDR2 YYEEEE. CDR3 coding DNA: TGTGCCAGCAGCTTTCCAATGAACACTGAAGCTTTCTTT. This sequence encodes CASSFPMNTEAFF.

V usage is TRBV18 and J usage is TRBJ1-4; TRBD1 matches 8 bases. In germline, CDR1 is KGHSH, CDR2 LQKENI. J was trimmed by 8 bases and V by 6 bases; bases with no gene match: 8. There are 14 residues in the CDR3. In nucleotides, the CDR3 is TGTGCCAGCTCTTTCGGACAGGGTGGAGAAAAACTGTTTTTT. Encoded protein: CASSFGQGGEKLFF.

V gene TRBV5-1 combines with J gene TRBJ2-7; TRBD2 aligns across 7 bases. Trimming removed 4 bases from V and 1 base from J; junction bases left unmatched: 11. Germline V CDR1 and CDR2: SGHRS, YFSETQ. The CDR3 spans 16 residues. CDR3 residues: CASSRLRRELSYEQYF. CDR3 in DNA: TGCGCCAGCAGCCGCTTGCGGCGGGAGCTTTCCTACGAGCAGTACTTC.

This chain joins TRBV7-6 and TRBJ1-1, with 7 bases identical to TRBD1. CDR3 size: 13 residues. Germline V gene sequence: CDR1 SGHVS, CDR2 FNYEAQ. The trim removed 4 bases at V and 6 bases at J, leaving 5 bases unmatched. In nucleotides, the CDR3 is TGTGCCAGCAGCTCTCAGGGGGATGCTGAAGCTTTCTTT. Protein: CASSSQGDAEAFF.

This clone was detected a few times. The rearrangement uses TRBV6-5 and TRBJ2-3, with D possibly matching TRBD2 (6 bases). The germline CDR1 and CDR2 sequences are MNHEY and SVGAGI. The CDR3 has 16 residues. V lost 4 bases and J lost 3, with 17 bases in between. The CDR3 here is CASSSYSGLGTDTQYF. The CDR3 coding sequence is TGTGCCAGCAGTTCGTACTCGGGACTCGGAACAGATACGCAGTATTTT.

In its sample, this clone was seen a few times. V gene TRBV30 combines with J gene TRBJ1-6, with 8 bases lining up with TRBD1. Trimming cost V 0 bases and J 10 bases; bases outside gene matches: 5. The CDR3 has 14 amino acids. Germline V gene sequence: CDR1 GTSNPN, CDR2 SVGIG (reference sequence). CDR3 coding DNA: TGTGCCTGGAGTGTAGACAGGGGTGGATCACCCCTCCACTTT. This codes for CAWSVDRGGSPLHF.

The chain carries TRBV27 and TRBJ2-3; TRBD2 matches at 8 bases. Germline CDR1 reads MNHEY; CDR2 reads SMNVEV (reference sequence). The junction had 10 bases not matched to a gene; V was cut back by 2 bases and J by 3 bases. The CDR3 is 17 residues long. Written as DNA, the CDR3 is TGTGCCAGCAGTTTAGATTTCGCGGGGGGCCTGACAGATACGCAGTATTTT. Amino acid sequence: CASSLDFAGGLTDTQYF.

The gene calls are TRBV19 and TRBJ1-2; a weak D match, TRBD1 (5 bases). Germline CDR1 reads LNHDA; CDR2 reads SQIVND (reference sequence). The CDR3 length is 15 residues. Trimming took 7 bases from V and 1 from J, leaving 16 bases between them. The CDR3 here is CASTLFGGDNYGYTF. CDR3 in DNA: TGTGCCAGTACCCTATTCGGGGGAGATAACTATGGCTACACCTTC.

The chain links TRBV9 to TRBJ2-3; D is uncertain. Germline V gene data show CDR1 as SGDLS and CDR2 as YYNGEE. The CDR3 length is 15 residues. V was pared by 0 bases and J by 1 base, with 9 bases between. CDR3 bases: TGTGCCAGCAGCGTAGCTAGAATAGGCACAGATACGCAGTATTTT. Amino acids: CASSVARIGTDTQYF.

The rearrangement links TRBV6-1 to TRBJ2-5; 11 positions match TRBD2. V lost 1 base to trimming and J lost 1 base; unmatched junction nucleotides: 5. The length of the CDR3 is 17 residues. Germline V gives CDR1 MNHNS, CDR2 SASEGT. The CDR3 sequence: CASSEVLAGGLQETQYF. The CDR3 nucleotides read TGTGCCAGCAGTGAAGTTCTAGCGGGGGGACTCCAAGAGACCCAGTACTTC.

J is TRBJ2-7 and V is TRBV7-9; 9 nucleotides line up with TRBD1. Germline V lookup: CDR1 SEHNR, CDR2 FQNEAQ (reference sequence). The CDR3 is made up of 15 amino acids. J lost 6 bases, V lost 6 bases, and 12 bases had no gene match. For the CDR3, the DNA is TGTGCCAGCAGTTACTACCCGGGACAGGGCGGCGAGCAGTACTTC. It yields the protein CASSYYPGQGGEQYF.